These T cell receptor beta chains were read from a single sample in a study of response to subunit inactivated influenza vaccine. Using its own MiXCR run on the RT-PCR reads, TCRdb lists one record per CDR3 protein. The sample records roughly 500,000 distinct CDR3 sequences, approximately 15% being singletons. This specimen was CD4+ T cells sorted from PBMCs, taken 23 months after vaccination. Receptor source: a man aged 50 to 75 who received an inactivated influenza vaccine. Both conserved end residues are part of each CDR3. A D gene is named only where the DNA matches it firmly. Not every row has a clone size; where given, it reads once, few, many or a size class.

J,size,V,D,DNA,CDR3
TRBJ2-7,NA,TRBV6-1,NA,TGTGCCAGCAGCCAAGACAGGATCTCCTACGAGCAGTACTTC,CASSQDRISYEQYF
TRBJ1-6,NA,TRBV25-1,NA,TGTGCCAGCAGTGATCACAGGGACTATAATTCACCCCTCCACTTT,CASSDHRDYNSPLHF
TRBJ2-7,few,TRBV7-2,NA,TGTGCCAGCAGCGCCCAGCACCAGGTCTCCTACGAGCAGTACTTC,CASSAQHQVSYEQYF
TRBJ2-6,NA,TRBV6-5,NA,TGTGCCAGCAGTTACGACGTCTCTGGGGGCAACGTCCTGACTTTC,CASSYDVSGGNVLTF
TRBJ2-2,few,TRBV7-9,NA,TGTGCCAGCGCAGAAAACGCGAACACCGGGGAGCTGTTTTTT,CASAENANTGELFF
TRBJ2-7,few,TRBV29-1,NA,TGCAGCGTAGCCGTGGGGGGTAGCGAGCAGTACTTC,CSVAVGGSEQYF
TRBJ1-1,NA,TRBV4-1,NA,TGCGCCAGCAGCCAATTATTAGGAACTGAAGCTTTCTTT,CASSQLLGTEAFF
TRBJ1-1,many,TRBV20-1,NA,TGCAGTGCTACCACTTTTGGCGCTGAAGCTTTCTTT,CSATTFGAEAFF
TRBJ2-3,NA,TRBV6-5,NA,TGTGCCAGCAGTTACTCGACCATCACAGATACGCAGTATTTT,CASSYSTITDTQYF
TRBJ1-2,NA,TRBV20-1,NA,TGCAGTGCTAGTCACGGACTCTATGGCTACACCTTC,CSASHGLYGYTF
TRBJ1-1,few,TRBV20-1,NA,TGCAGTGCTAGAAGGCAGGGCGACGCTGAAGCTTTCTTT,CSARRQGDAEAFF
TRBJ2-5,NA,TRBV10-3,NA,TGTGCCATCAGTGAGCAGGGTCCGCAACGTATAGAGACCCAGTACTTC,CAISEQGPQRIETQYF
TRBJ2-1,NA,TRBV7-2,NA,TGTGCCAGCAGCTTAGGATTCGGGGCCCACAATGAGCAGTTCTTC,CASSLGFGAHNEQFF
TRBJ2-7,NA,TRBV7-2,TRBD1,TGTGCCAGCTCAGGACAGGGGGACTACGAGCAGTACTTC,CASSGQGDYEQYF
TRBJ1-5,few,TRBV12-3/TRBV12-4,TRBD1,TGTGCCAGCAGTCCACAGGGGGGACGCAATCAGCCCCAGCATTTT,CASSPQGGRNQPQHF
TRBJ2-1,few,TRBV6-4,NA,TGTGCCAGCAGTGAAAGGGTCAACCTTAGGCAGTTCTTC,CASSERVNLRQFF
TRBJ2-2,NA,TRBV10-3,NA,TGTGCCATCAGTGAGCCACAGGGTTTGGCCGGGGAGCTGTTTTTT,CAISEPQGLAGELFF
TRBJ2-1,many,TRBV7-6,NA,TGTGCCAGCAGCCAGCTCCAGTACAATGAGCAGTTCTTC,CASSQLQYNEQFF
TRBJ1-5,NA,TRBV12-3/TRBV12-4,TRBD1,TGTGCCAGCAGTTTTAACAGGGGAAGCAATCAGCCCCAGCATTTT,CASSFNRGSNQPQHF
TRBJ2-3,few,TRBV7-2,TRBD2,TGTGCCAGCAGCCCACGGGACTACCTCACAGATACGCAGTATTTT,CASSPRDYLTDTQYF
TRBJ2-1,NA,TRBV30,NA,TGTGCCTGGAGTGTTACGGGATTCTACAATGAGCAGTTCTTC,CAWSVTGFYNEQFF
TRBJ2-2,few,TRBV7-9,TRBD2,TGTGCCAGCAGCTTAGTTAGCGGGTCGAACACCGGGGAGCTGTTTTTT,CASSLVSGSNTGELFF
TRBJ2-5,few,TRBV28,TRBD1,TGTGCCAGCAGCACGAGGGGACAGGGTCGGTTGATGGAGACCCAGTACTTC,CASSTRGQGRLMETQYF
TRBJ2-7,few,TRBV10-3,NA,TGTGCCATCAGTGAGTCGACAGGAATCTACGAGCAGTACTTC,CAISESTGIYEQYF
TRBJ2-7,NA,TRBV6-1,NA,TGTGCCAGCCCAGGGCGGGGATCCTACGAGCAGTACTTC,CASPGRGSYEQYF
TRBJ2-1,NA,TRBV24-1,NA,TGTGCCACCAGTGAACTTAGCGACACTGAGCAGTTCTTC,CATSELSDTEQFF
TRBJ2-1,many,TRBV25-1,TRBD2,TGTGCCAGCAGTGAATACCCTAGCGGGAGCGGGAGGTACAATGAGCAGTTCTTC,CASSEYPSGSGRYNEQFF
TRBJ2-5,NA,TRBV6-2/TRBV6-3,NA,TGTGCCAGCAGTTACGGGGGCTCTATCGCACAAGAGACCCAGTACTTC,CASSYGGSIAQETQYF
TRBJ2-1,few,TRBV19,TRBD2,TGTGCCAGTAGTATAGATAAACTAGCGGGTGGCAATGAGCAGTTCTTC,CASSIDKLAGGNEQFF
TRBJ2-7,NA,TRBV12-3/TRBV12-4,NA,TGTGCCAGCAGCCCCGACAGGATGTCCTACGAGCAGTACTTC,CASSPDRMSYEQYF
TRBJ2-3,few,TRBV27,NA,TGTGCCAGCACCAAAAGAGGACAGAGCACAGATACGCAGTATTTT,CASTKRGQSTDTQYF
TRBJ2-5,few,TRBV5-1,NA,TGCGCCAGCAGCGGGGATGGGAAAGAGACCCAGTACTTC,CASSGDGKETQYF
TRBJ1-2,NA,TRBV15,TRBD1,TGTGCCACCAGCAGAGAACTGGGGACAGGGCTTAACTATGGCTACACCTTC,CATSRELGTGLNYGYTF
TRBJ1-2,NA,TRBV4-3,NA,TGCGCCAGCAGCCAAAATCCTTCGACAGCGGATGGCTACACCTTC,CASSQNPSTADGYTF
TRBJ2-7,NA,TRBV28,NA,TGTGCCAGCAGTTTGGGGTCTCCCCCCTACGAGCAGTACTTC,CASSLGSPPYEQYF
TRBJ2-3,NA,TRBV3-1,NA,TGTGCCAGCAGCCACGGGGTTCCAGATACGCAGTATTTT,CASSHGVPDTQYF